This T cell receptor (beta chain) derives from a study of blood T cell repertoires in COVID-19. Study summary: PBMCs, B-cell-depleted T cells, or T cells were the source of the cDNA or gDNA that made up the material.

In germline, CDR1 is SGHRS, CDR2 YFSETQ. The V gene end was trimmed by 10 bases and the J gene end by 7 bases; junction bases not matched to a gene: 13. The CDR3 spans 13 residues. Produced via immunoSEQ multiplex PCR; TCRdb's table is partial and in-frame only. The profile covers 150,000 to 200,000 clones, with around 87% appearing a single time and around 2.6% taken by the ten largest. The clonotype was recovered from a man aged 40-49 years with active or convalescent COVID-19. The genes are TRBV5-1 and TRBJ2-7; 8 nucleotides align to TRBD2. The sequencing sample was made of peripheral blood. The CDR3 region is CARARGGAGEQYF. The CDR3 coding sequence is TGCGCCCGCGCCCGGGGGGGGGCGGGAGAGCAGTACTTC.